The sequence of this T cell receptor beta chain was determined in a study of regulatory T cells in long-lasting Graves disease. For the study at large: The criterion for persistent Graves' disease was over 5 years of antithyroid drugs with positive TSH receptor antibodies.

Building the TCR beta libraries relied on iRepertoire HTBI primers, and CDR3 regions underwent Arm-PCR. Using its own MiXCR run on the multiplex PCR reads, TCRdb lists one record per CDR3 protein. Here the sample spans more than 650,000 distinct CDR3 sequences, 30% being singletons. Sample time point: persistent/refractory GD, antithyroid drugs over 5 years with positive TRAb. Generation of the TCR library employed RNA extracted from PBMCs. This clonotype showed up many times. Its target is not known. V shed 5 bases and J shed 5 bases, with 15 bases lying between them. Germline V gene lookup returns CDR1 MNHNS and CDR2 SASEGT. The CDR3 contains 14 residues. Study results and caveats: TRBV28, TRBJ1-2 and TRBJ2-5 were segments that persistent disease favored.

Sequencing was performed on peripheral blood mononuclear cells (PBMCs), taken when the disease was refractory, from a patient treated with antithyroid drugs. The sequence came from a female donor with Graves disease. The chain is built from TRBV6-1 and TRBJ1-1, with a possible D match to TRBD1 (5 bases). CDR3 coding DNA: TGTGCCAGCAGTAACCGACGGGGGAGGACTGAAGCTTTCTTT. It specifies CASSNRRGRTEAFF.